This T cell receptor (beta chain) appears in the sequencing data of a study of regulatory T cells in long-lasting Graves disease. Study-wide points: When disease was persistent, TRBV28, TRBJ1-2 and TRBJ2-5 were the favored segments.

This clonotype came up a few times. As yet, its antigen is unknown. Time point noted: newly diagnosed GD, antithyroid drugs for less than 3 months. Making the TCR library involved RNA that had been extracted from PBMCs. The CDR3 length is 15 residues. Losses at the gene ends were 6 bases for V and 0 bases for J; bases not matched to a gene: 4. Per germline, CDR1 KGHDR and CDR2 SFDVKD. The TCR beta library used iRepertoire HTBI primers with Arm-PCR amplification of CDR3. Each CDR3 protein is one row after TCRdb ran MiXCR on the multiplex PCR reads. The sample records a few hundred thousand distinct CDR3 sequences, 12% being singletons. Separately, the same data were catalogued under a study of T cells in Graves' hyperthyroidism and ophthalmopathy. Per that paper: In patients aged 18 to 65, hyperthyroidism was newly diagnosed, with duration under 2 months. Carried out on the TCR CDR3, a first-round RT-PCR used the HTBI primer set. Blood also showed most of the thyroid clonotypes that were expanded above 0.001.

The chain employs TRBV24-1 and TRBJ2-1, with 7 bases that match TRBD2. The sequence was obtained from a woman younger than 35 with Graves disease. This specimen was peripheral blood mononuclear cells (PBMCs), taken at new diagnosis, from a patient treated with antithyroid drugs. CDR3 region: CATSYGRSSYNEQFF. The DNA for the CDR3 is TGTGCCACCAGTTACGGGAGGAGCTCCTACAATGAGCAGTTCTTC.